This entry concerns a single T cell receptor (beta chain). Its antigen is not known. Germline V gene data show CDR1 as SGDLS and CDR2 as YYNGEE. The CDR3 has 16 amino acids. Trimming at V came to 3 bases and at J to 2 bases, leaving 10 bases not matched to a gene. The source of the sample is a study of OX40 agonist ivuxolimab in advanced cancers. On the study more broadly: Among those enrolled, mean age was about 63 years (range about 23 to 80) and about 79% were male.

Overall study findings and caveats: CD8+ T cells showed, on average, more clonal expansion than CD4+ cells.

Assay used: immunoSEQ multiplex PCR; TCRdb lists only in-frame clones, some missing. Of 40,000 to 55,000 clones detected, 92% appear once; the ten largest clones hold around 15%. This chain uses TRBV9 with TRBJ1-1; TRBD1 matches at 7 bases. The sequencing used CD4+ or CD8+ T cells sorted from blood, collected in a trial of the OX40 agonist ivuxolimab. The sequence was collected from an adult with an advanced solid tumor such as melanoma, head and neck, liver or kidney cancer. In DNA, the CDR3 is TGTGCCAGCAGCGCCGAGGGGGGGACAGTCAACACTGAAGCTTTCTTT. Its protein is CASSAEGGTVNTEAFF.